The 20 T cell receptor beta chains reported below all come from one sample, sequenced in a study of identical twins. TCRdb re-called the 5' RACE reads with MiXCR, one entry per CDR3 protein. Of 470,000 or so distinct CDR3 sequences detected, 24% appear once; the ten largest clones hold 2.5% to 3.5%. This sample was also put to use in a study of T cells expressing NK-cell markers.

Sequenced input: CD4+ T cells sorted from blood. These receptors all stem from a woman under 30 in good health.

V is TRBV12-3 or TRBV12-4 and J is TRBJ2-5, with D possibly matching TRBD2 (5 bases). The CDR3 contains 15 residues. With 1 base removed from V and 0 bases from J, the gap between germline ends came to 9 bases. The CDR3 spells CASSLVRGYQETQYF. Written as DNA, the CDR3 is TGTGCCAGCAGTTTAGTACGGGGTTACCAAGAGACCCAGTACTTC.

The V call is TRBV11-2, the J call TRBJ2-1, with 13 bases lining up with TRBD2. The junction had 7 bases not matched to a gene; V was cut back by 3 bases and J by 2 bases. Germline V CDR1 and CDR2: SGHAT, FQNNGV. CDR3 size: 18 residues. In DNA form, the CDR3 reads TGTGCCAGCAGCTTCTACCCCGGGACTAGCGGGACCTACAATGAGCAGTTCTTC. Amino acid sequence: CASSFYPGTSGTYNEQFF. Complete variable domain (other parts from reference TRBV11-2 and TRBJ2-1): EAGVAQSPRYKIIEKRQSVAFWCNPISGHATLYWYQQILGQGPKLLIQFQNNGVVDDSQLPKDRFSAERLKGVDSTLKIQPAKLEDSAVYLCASSFYPGTSGTYNEQFFGPGTRLTVL.

The rearrangement joins TRBV3-1 to TRBJ2-5, with D uncertain. Germline V lookup: CDR1 LGHDT, CDR2 YNNKEL (reference sequence). The CDR3 loop spans 12 amino acids. With 1 base removed from V and 4 bases from J, the gap between germline ends came to 4 bases. CDR3 sequence (DNA): TGTGCCAGCAGCCAAGGGATAGAGACCCAGTACTTC. Translation: CASSQGIETQYF.

V gene TRBV5-1 combines with J gene TRBJ2-7; 12 nucleotides align to TRBD2. The germline V gene has CDR1 SGHRS and CDR2 YFSETQ. This CDR3 contains 16 residues. J lost 3 bases, V lost 0 bases, and 4 bases had no gene match. For the CDR3, the DNA is TGCGCCAGCAGCTTGGGCCGGGGACTAGCGGGCTACGAGCAGTACTTC. Encoded protein: CASSLGRGLAGYEQYF.

The chain has TRBV10-3 and TRBJ1-1, with TRBD1 identical over 7 bases. The CDR3 runs to 12 residues. Unmatched junction bases numbered 9, after V lost 6 bases and J lost 11 bases. Per the germline V gene, CDR1 is ENHRY and CDR2 is SYGVKD. CDR3 in DNA: TGTGCCATCAGGCCGGGACAGCAGGCGGCTTTCTTT. Translating it yields CAIRPGQQAAFF.

This clonotype turned up a few times. CDR3 residues: CASSQRDVYEAFF. CDR3 DNA sequence: TGCGCCAGCAGCCAACGGGACGTGTATGAAGCTTTCTTT. The chain joins TRBV4-1 to TRBJ1-1, with D tentatively TRBD1 (5 bases). The CDR3 covers 13 residues. The germline V gene has CDR1 MGHRA and CDR2 YSYEKL. Between the trimmed V and J ends, which lost 2 bases and 7 bases, there was a span of 11 bases.

This clonotype was recorded a few times. This chain connects TRBV6-1 to TRBJ1-2; TRBD1 aligns across 11 bases. This CDR3 contains 16 residues. The V and J ends lost 6 bases and 3 bases, in that order; junction bases with no gene match: 9. CDR1 and CDR2 from the germline V gene are MNHNS and SASEGT. CDR3 bases: TGTGCCAGCAGAGGACAGGGGGCGCGGAGGGACTATGGCTACACCTTC. It specifies CASRGQGARRDYGYTF.

This chain links TRBV5-1 with TRBJ2-2; a weak D match, TRBD1 (6 bases). The CDR3 is made up of 17 amino acids. Germline CDR1 is SGHRS and CDR2 is YFSETQ. The ends were cut back, 2 bases at V and 2 bases at J, with 16 bases in the middle. The CDR3 protein is CASSLLPGQINTGELFF. The DNA for the CDR3 is TGCGCCAGCAGCTTACTACCGGGACAAATAAACACCGGGGAGCTGTTTTTT.

The gene calls are TRBV5-5 and TRBJ2-7; a possible D gene is TRBD2 (5 bases). There are 17 residues in the CDR3. Germline V gives CDR1 SGHKS, CDR2 YYEKEE (reference sequence). The V end was cut by 3 bases, the J end by 0 bases, with 19 bases between. The CDR3 coding sequence is TGTGCCAGCAGCTCTGGGCGTACGGGGAGCGGCTCCTACGAGCAGTACTTC. It is translated as CASSSGRTGSGSYEQYF.

The chain couples TRBV7-9 to TRBJ1-1, with D perhaps matching TRBD1 (6 bases). This CDR3 has 15 residues. CDR1 is SEHNR, CDR2 FQNEAQ, per germline (reference sequence). V lost 6 bases to trimming and J lost 0 bases, with 14 bases between them. CDR3 amino acids: CASSPPDSMNTEAFF. CDR3 in DNA: TGTGCCAGCAGTCCTCCGGACAGTATGAACACTGAAGCTTTCTTT.

This clonotype has at least ten counts. The V gene is TRBV10-3, the J gene TRBJ2-1; a possible D gene is TRBD2 (6 bases). V was clipped by 3 bases and J by 9 bases, with 9 bases between them. CDR1 is ENHRY, CDR2 SYGVKD, per germline. CDR3 length equals 12 residues. This chain's CDR3 is CAISETSFEQFF. The CDR3 region has the DNA TGTGCCATCAGTGAAACTAGCTTTGAGCAGTTCTTC.

The V gene is TRBV30, the J gene TRBJ2-7, with a tentative D call TRBD2 (6 bases). This CDR3 spans 12 amino acids. Trimming shortened V by 0 bases and J by 9 bases, and 12 bases separated the two germline ends. Germline V gene data show CDR1 as GTSNPN and CDR2 as SVGIG (reference sequence). As DNA, the CDR3 is TGTGCCTGGAGTGTATCCGGGAGCGGGCAGTACTTC. Translating gives CAWSVSGSGQYF.

This clonotype was picked up many times. V and J are TRBV20-1 and TRBJ2-5, with D possibly matching TRBD2 (7 bases). The germline V gene encodes CDR1 DFQATT and CDR2 SNEGSKA (reference sequence). V lost 5 bases, J lost 2 bases, and 15 bases lay in between. This CDR3 contains 14 residues. In DNA form, the CDR3 reads TGCAGTGCTCCAACGGGGGGCTTACAAGAGACCCAGTACTTC. Amino acid sequence: CSAPTGGLQETQYF.

This clonotype was counted only a few times. The J gene is TRBJ2-1, the V gene TRBV20-1, with D uncertain. The CDR3 spans 13 residues. The V gene's germline CDR1 is DFQATT and CDR2 SNEGSKA (reference sequence). Trimming removed 3 bases from V and 4 bases from J, with 10 bases in between. The CDR3 reads CSASLASYNEQFF. In DNA form, the CDR3 reads TGCAGTGCTAGTTTGGCTTCTTACAATGAGCAGTTCTTC.

This clonotype has ten or more counts. The chain joins TRBV12-3 or TRBV12-4 to TRBJ1-2, with D possibly matching TRBD1 (6 bases). There are 14 residues in the CDR3. Deletions cut 7 bases from V and 4 bases from J, with 16 bases between. CDR3 protein: CASNNLRGSYGYTF. Written as DNA, the CDR3 is TGTGCCAGCAATAACCTGAGGGGGAGCTATGGCTACACCTTC.

This clonotype came up a few times. This rearrangement joins TRBV6-5 to TRBJ2-5; D unclear. The CDR3 contains 11 residues. Trimming pared 1 base from V and 5 bases from J, leaving 2 bases between. CDR1 MNHEY and CDR2 SVGAGI come from the germline V gene. For the CDR3, the DNA is TGTGCCAGCAGTTACTACGAGACCCAGTACTTC. It is translated as CASSYYETQYF.

This clonotype was seen more than once but under ten times. The genes are TRBV20-1 and TRBJ1-1; D call uncertain. This CDR3 is built from 12 residues. Between the trimmed V and J ends, which lost 1 base and 4 bases, there was a span of 7 bases. Germline V CDR1 and CDR2: DFQATT, SNEGSKA (reference sequence). DNA of the CDR3: TGCAGTGCTAGAGCCTCTCCCACTGAAGCTTTCTTT. Protein product: CSARASPTEAFF.

In its sample, this clonotype was seen a few times. The chain employs TRBV20-1 and TRBJ2-7; unclear D gene. The CDR3 is made up of 14 amino acids. Trimming shortened V by 2 bases and J by 5 bases, and 16 bases separated the two germline ends. Looked up from germline, CDR1 is DFQATT and CDR2 is SNEGSKA (reference sequence). The CDR3 region has the DNA TGCAGTGCTAGATCCCGCGAAGGGTTCAACGAGCAGTACTTC. Amino acids: CSARSREGFNEQYF.

This clonotype appeared a few times. This rearrangement joins TRBV5-5 to TRBJ2-3; D is ambiguous. The CDR3 covers 17 residues. Trimming took off 1 base at V and 2 bases at J, with 17 bases between the two ends. Germline V gene sequence: CDR1 SGHKS, CDR2 YYEKEE (reference sequence). The DNA of the CDR3 is TGTGCCAGCAGCTTGAACCCGACGGCTGGAGTCACAGATACGCAGTATTTT. Translation: CASSLNPTAGVTDTQYF.

The rearrangement joins TRBV6-2 or TRBV6-3 to TRBJ2-7; TRBD2 is a possible D gene (6 bases). The germline gives CDR1 MNHEY, CDR2 SVGEGT. The CDR3 runs to 16 residues. V gave up 5 bases and J gave up 2 bases, with 19 bases separating them. The CDR3 loop is CASSHFSGGSPYEQYF. CDR3 coding DNA: TGTGCCAGCAGTCACTTTAGCGGAGGAAGTCCCTACGAGCAGTACTTC.